This passage covers 3 T cell receptor beta chains from one sample sequenced in a study of Tregs in tolerant kidney transplant recipients. Assay used: immunoSEQ multiplex PCR; TCRdb lists only in-frame clones, some missing. This sample's table reports 25,000 to 35,000 clones. Specimen: CD8+ T cells from blood, collected before the transplant. The receptors here all came from a human donor who received a combined kidney and bone marrow transplant.

On this clone itself: Read data end 3 residues before the CDR3 end; the end is taken from the germline J gene. The rearrangement uses TRBV7-9 and TRBJ2-7, with a possible D match to TRBD1 (6 bases). CDR1 is SEHNR and CDR2 is FQNEAQ in the germline V gene (reference sequence). V shed 2 bases and J shed 5 bases, with 13 bases lying between them. This CDR3 is 14 amino acids long. The DNA read from the CDR3 is TGTGCCAGCAGCTTATCAGGGGCAACGAACGAG. Its protein product is CASSLSGATNE. The whole CDR3 protein reads CASSLSGATNEQYF.

As regards this clone: The read ends 3 residues early relative to the CDR3; the germline J gene fills the gap. This rearrangement joins TRBV7-6 to TRBJ2-1; a weak D match, TRBD2 (6 bases). V lost 3 bases and J lost 3, with 6 bases in between. Germline V gene sequence: CDR1 SGHVS, CDR2 FNYEAQ. The CDR3 has 13 residues. CDR3 protein: CASSLTSYNEQFF. The sequenced part of the CDR3 DNA is TGTGCCAGCAGCTTGACTAGCTACAATGAG.

Comment on this clone: From the germline J gene comes the end of the CDR3, since the read stops 3 residues before it. The rearrangement joins TRBV4-1 to TRBJ1-1; the D is unclear. With 1 base removed from V and 4 bases from J, the gap between germline ends came to 10 bases. The CDR3 is made up of 14 amino acids. Germline assignment: CDR1 MGHRA and CDR2 YSYEKL. The CDR3: CASSQGLWATEAFF. Partial CDR3 DNA: TGCGCCAGCAGCCAAGGATTGTGGGCCACTGAA.